These 4 T cell receptor beta chains were all obtained from the same sample, sequenced in a study of blood T cell repertoires in COVID-19 (TCRdb year 2020). The library relied on the immunoSEQ multiplex PCR assay. Not all clones reach the TCRdb copy of this immuneACCESS table, which keeps in-frame sequences only. Checked studies attribute under half of the gap to unresolved V genes and leave the rest unexplained. The sample table contains over 35,000 clones; only one count was recorded for over 75% of them. The ten largest account for less than 35% of the sample. The sequenced material came from peripheral blood. Receptors were obtained from a woman of 80 years or more with COVID-19, enrolled during active disease.

In this sample, this clone turned up a few times. J is TRBJ1-3 and V is TRBV24-1; D might be TRBD1 (5 bases). The CDR3 is made up of 15 amino acids. The germline gives CDR1 KGHDR, CDR2 SFDVKD. V was trimmed by 3 bases and J by 2 bases, leaving 10 bases between them. As DNA, the CDR3 is TGTGCCACCAGTGATAGGGGCTCCGCTGGAAACACCATATATTTT. This codes for CATSDRGSAGNTIYF.

The chain links TRBV5-4 to TRBJ1-1, with a weak D call TRBD1 (5 bases). Trimming took off 0 bases at V and 3 bases at J, with 9 bases between the two ends. Germline-derived CDR1 and CDR2 are SGHNT and YYREEE (reference sequence). This CDR3 region has 14 residues. CDR3: CASSLAGGDTEAFF. The CDR3 region has the DNA TGTGCCAGCAGCTTGGCTGGGGGGGACACTGAAGCTTTCTTT.

This sequence joins TRBV19 and TRBJ2-3; weak D call: TRBD2 (6 bases). The CDR3 runs to 12 residues. Trimming left V 10 bases short and J 0 bases short, with 8 bases between. The germline V gene has CDR1 LNHDA and CDR2 SQIVND (reference sequence). The CDR3 region has the DNA TGTGCCACCGCGGGAAGCACAGATACGCAGTATTTT. It specifies CATAGSTDTQYF. Full variable domain (rest looked up from reference TRBV19 and TRBJ2-3): DGGITQSPKYLFRKEGQNVTLSCEQNLNHDAMYWYRQDPGQGLRLIYYSQIVNDFQKGDIAEGYSVSREKKESFPLTVTSAQKNPTAFYLCATAGSTDTQYFGPGTRLTVL.

The chain combines TRBV9 with TRBJ2-7, with 15 positions matching TRBD2. The CDR3 runs to 16 residues. Germline V lookup: CDR1 SGDLS, CDR2 YYNGEE. The junction had 6 bases not matched to a gene; V was cut back by 3 bases and J by 5 bases. This CDR3 is CASSAGLAGGLHEQYF. For the CDR3, the DNA is TGTGCCAGCAGCGCCGGACTAGCGGGAGGGCTCCACGAGCAGTACTTC.